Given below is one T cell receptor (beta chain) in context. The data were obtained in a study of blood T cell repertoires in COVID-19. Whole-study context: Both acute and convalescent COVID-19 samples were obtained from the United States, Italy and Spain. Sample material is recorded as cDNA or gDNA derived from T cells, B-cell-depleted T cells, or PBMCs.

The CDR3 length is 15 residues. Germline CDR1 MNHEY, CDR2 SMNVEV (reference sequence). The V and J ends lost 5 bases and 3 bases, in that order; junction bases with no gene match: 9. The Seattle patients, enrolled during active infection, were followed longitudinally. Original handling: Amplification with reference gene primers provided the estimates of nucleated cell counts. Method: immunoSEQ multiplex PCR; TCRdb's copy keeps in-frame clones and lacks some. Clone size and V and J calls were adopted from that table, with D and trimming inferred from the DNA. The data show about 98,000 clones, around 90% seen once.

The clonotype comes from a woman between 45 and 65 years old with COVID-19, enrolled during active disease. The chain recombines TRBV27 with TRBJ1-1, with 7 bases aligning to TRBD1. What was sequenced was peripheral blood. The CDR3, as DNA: TGTGCCAGCAGTCTGGGCACAGGGGTAGACACTGAAGCTTTCTTT. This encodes CASSLGTGVDTEAFF.